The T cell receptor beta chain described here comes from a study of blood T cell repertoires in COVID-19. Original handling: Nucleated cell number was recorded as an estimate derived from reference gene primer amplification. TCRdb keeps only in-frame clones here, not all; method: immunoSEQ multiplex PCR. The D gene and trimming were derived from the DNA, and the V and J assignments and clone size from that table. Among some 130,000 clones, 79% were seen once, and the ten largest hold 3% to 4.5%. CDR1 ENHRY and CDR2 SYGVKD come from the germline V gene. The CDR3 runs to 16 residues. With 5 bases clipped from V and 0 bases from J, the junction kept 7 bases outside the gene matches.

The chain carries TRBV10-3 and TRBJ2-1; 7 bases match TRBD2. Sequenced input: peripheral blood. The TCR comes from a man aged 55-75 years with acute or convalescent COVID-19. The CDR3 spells CAISPFGGSSYNEQFF. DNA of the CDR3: TGTGCCATCAGTCCCTTCGGGGGGAGCTCCTACAATGAGCAGTTCTTC.